This T cell receptor beta chain was sequenced for a study of T-cell memory formation after mild COVID-19. Trimming pared 8 bases from V and 0 bases from J, leaving 17 bases between. The CDR3 runs to 16 residues. One entry per CDR3 protein, called by TCRdb with MiXCR from the 5' RACE reads. This table holds about 100,000 distinct CDR3 sequences, 14% found once. This clonotype was detected a few times. The sequenced sample was PBMCs or a T cell subset sorted from them (not recorded which). This chain joins TRBV12-3 or TRBV12-4 and TRBJ2-1; no definite D call. The sequence was obtained from a man between 18 and 29 years old who had mild COVID-19 (a few samples of this study predate the infection). Cell type and time point are not known. CDR3 residues: CASQRATVRSYNEQFF. CDR3 bases: TGTGCCAGCCAAAGGGCCACCGTCCGCTCCTACAATGAGCAGTTCTTC.